This record concerns one TCR beta chain sequence. Its antigen is not identified. TCR beta cDNA libraries included unique molecular identifiers. T cells, 1 to 10 million of them, yielded a few hundred thousand cDNA molecules. TCRdb reprocessed the PCR reads via MiXCR and lists one record per CDR3 protein. The table includes about 380,000 distinct CDR3 sequences, about a third detected once. The data were obtained in a study of post-analysis software for immune sequencing data. The V gene's germline CDR1 is DFQATT and CDR2 SNEGSKA (reference sequence). V was pared by 6 bases and J by 0 bases, with 18 bases between. The CDR3 contains 15 residues. The study, taken as a whole, reports: Relative to controls, patients had five TRBV segments at higher frequency, with TRBV5-6, TRBV5-1 and TRBV20-1 among these.

The chain carries TRBV20-1 and TRBJ2-7; no definite D call. This TCR came from a girl under 18 with multiple sclerosis. Sequences were obtained from blood. CDR3 DNA sequence: TGCAGTGCCGAGATAGGAGAGCTCAGCTCCTACGAGCAGTACTTC. Its translation is CSAEIGELSSYEQYF.